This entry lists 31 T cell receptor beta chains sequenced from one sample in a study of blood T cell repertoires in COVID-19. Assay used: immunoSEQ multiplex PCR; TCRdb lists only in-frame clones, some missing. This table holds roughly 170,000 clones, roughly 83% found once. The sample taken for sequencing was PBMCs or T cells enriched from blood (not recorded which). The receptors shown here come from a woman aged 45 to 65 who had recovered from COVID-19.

The CDR3 is CASSLDHLGAGELFF. The DNA for the CDR3 is TGTGCCAGCAGTCTCGACCACCTCGGGGCCGGGGAGCTGTTTTTT. The rearrangement uses TRBV6-5 and TRBJ2-2; a weak D match, TRBD2 (5 bases). Trimming cost V 5 bases and J 6 bases, with 16 bases left between them. Germline lookup yields CDR1 MNHEY and CDR2 SVGAGI. There are 15 residues in the CDR3.

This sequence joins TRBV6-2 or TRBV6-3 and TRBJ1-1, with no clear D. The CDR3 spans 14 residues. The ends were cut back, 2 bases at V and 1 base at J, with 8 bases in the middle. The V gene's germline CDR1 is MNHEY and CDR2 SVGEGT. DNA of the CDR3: TGTGCCAGCAGTTACCGGCGGCAGAACACTGAAGCTTTCTTT. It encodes CASSYRRQNTEAFF.

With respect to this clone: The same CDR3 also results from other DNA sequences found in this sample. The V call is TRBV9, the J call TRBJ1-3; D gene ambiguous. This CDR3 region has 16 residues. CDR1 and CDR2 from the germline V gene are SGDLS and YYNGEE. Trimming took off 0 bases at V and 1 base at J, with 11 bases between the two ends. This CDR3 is CASSVAPGVSGNTIYF. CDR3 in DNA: TGTGCCAGCAGCGTAGCTCCAGGCGTATCTGGAAACACCATATATTTT.

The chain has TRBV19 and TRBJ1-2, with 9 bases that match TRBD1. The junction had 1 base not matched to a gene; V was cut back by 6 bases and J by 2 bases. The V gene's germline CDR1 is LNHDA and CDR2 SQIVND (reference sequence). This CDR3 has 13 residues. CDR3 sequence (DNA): TGTGCCAGTAGGGGGACAGGGAACTATGGCTACACCTTC. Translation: CASRGTGNYGYTF.

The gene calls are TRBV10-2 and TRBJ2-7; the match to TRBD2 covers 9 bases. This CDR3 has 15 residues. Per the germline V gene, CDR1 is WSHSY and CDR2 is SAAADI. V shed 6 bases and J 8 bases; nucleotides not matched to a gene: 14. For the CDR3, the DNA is TGCGCCAGCAGCGGGGGGGCTAGCGGGACCTCCCAGCAGTACGTC. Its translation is CASSGGASGTSQQYV.

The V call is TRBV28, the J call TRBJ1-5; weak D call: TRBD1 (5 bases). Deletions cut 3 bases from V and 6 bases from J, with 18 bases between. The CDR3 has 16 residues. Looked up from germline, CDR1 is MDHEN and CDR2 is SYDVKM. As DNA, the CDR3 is TGTGCCAGCAGTTTGGGCCAGGGTCTTAAGGGTCAGCCCCAGCATTTT. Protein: CASSLGQGLKGQPQHF.

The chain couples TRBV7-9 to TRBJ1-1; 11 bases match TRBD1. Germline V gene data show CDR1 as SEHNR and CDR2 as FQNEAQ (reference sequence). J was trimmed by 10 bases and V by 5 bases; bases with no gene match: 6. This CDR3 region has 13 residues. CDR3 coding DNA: TGTGCCAGCAGCGGGAGGGACAGGGGGGGAGCTTTCTTT. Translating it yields CASSGRDRGGAFF.

This chain's CDR3 is CASSPNATTTNTEAFF. The CDR3 DNA sequence: TGTGCCAGCAGCCCAAACGCGACTACGACGAACACTGAAGCTTTCTTT. The chain joins TRBV11-2 to TRBJ1-1; D remains unclear. The CDR3 covers 16 residues. Deletions cut 5 bases from V and 1 base from J, with 17 bases between. The V gene's germline CDR1 is SGHAT and CDR2 FQNNGV. Filled out from reference TRBV11-2 and TRBJ1-1, the complete variable domain reads EAGVAQSPRYKIIEKRQSVAFWCNPISGHATLYWYQQILGQGPKLLIQFQNNGVVDDSQLPKDRFSAERLKGVDSTLKIQPAKLEDSAVYLCASSPNATTTNTEAFFGQGTRLTVV.

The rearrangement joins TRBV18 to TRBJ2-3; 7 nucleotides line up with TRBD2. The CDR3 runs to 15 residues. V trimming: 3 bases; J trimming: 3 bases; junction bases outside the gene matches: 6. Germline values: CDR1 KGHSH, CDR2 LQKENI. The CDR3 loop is CASSPYPGGTDTQYF. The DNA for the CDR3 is TGTGCCAGCTCACCGTACCCGGGGGGTACAGATACGCAGTATTTT.

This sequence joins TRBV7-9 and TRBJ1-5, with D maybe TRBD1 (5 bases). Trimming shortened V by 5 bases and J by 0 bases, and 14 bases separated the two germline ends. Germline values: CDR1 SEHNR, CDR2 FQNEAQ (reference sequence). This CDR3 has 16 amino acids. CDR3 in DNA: TGTGCCAGCAGCGCCTTTACGACAGTTAGCAATCAGCCCCAGCATTTT. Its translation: CASSAFTTVSNQPQHF.

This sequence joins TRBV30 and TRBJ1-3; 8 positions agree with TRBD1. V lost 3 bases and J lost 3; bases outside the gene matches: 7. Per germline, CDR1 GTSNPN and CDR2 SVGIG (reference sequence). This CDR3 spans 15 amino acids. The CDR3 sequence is CAWSRNRGSGNTIYF. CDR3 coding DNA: TGTGCCTGGAGCCGAAACAGGGGGAGTGGAAACACCATATATTTT.

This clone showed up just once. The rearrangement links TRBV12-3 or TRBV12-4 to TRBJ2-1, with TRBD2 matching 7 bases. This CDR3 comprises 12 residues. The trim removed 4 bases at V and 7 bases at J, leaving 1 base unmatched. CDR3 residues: CASSWGGNEQFF. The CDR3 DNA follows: TGTGCCAGCAGTTGGGGGGGGAATGAGCAGTTCTTC.

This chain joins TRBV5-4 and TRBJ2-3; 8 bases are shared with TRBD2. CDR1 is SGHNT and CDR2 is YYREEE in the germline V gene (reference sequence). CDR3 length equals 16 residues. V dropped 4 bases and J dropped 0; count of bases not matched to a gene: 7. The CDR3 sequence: CASSPGGEWSTDTQYF. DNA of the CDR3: TGTGCCAGCAGCCCGGGAGGGGAGTGGAGCACAGATACGCAGTATTTT.

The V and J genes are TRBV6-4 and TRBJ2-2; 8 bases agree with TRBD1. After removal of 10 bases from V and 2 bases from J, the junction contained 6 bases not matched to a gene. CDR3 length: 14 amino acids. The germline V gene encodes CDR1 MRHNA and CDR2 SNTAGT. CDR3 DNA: TGTGCCACCAAACAGGGGGTAAACACCGGGGAGCTGTTTTTT. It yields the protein CATKQGVNTGELFF.

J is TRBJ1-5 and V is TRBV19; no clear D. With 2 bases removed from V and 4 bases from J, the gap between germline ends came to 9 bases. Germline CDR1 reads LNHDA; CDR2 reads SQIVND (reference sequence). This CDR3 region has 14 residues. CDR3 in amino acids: CASSIMITNQPQHF. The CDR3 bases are TGTGCCAGTAGTATAATGATAACTAATCAGCCCCAGCATTTT.

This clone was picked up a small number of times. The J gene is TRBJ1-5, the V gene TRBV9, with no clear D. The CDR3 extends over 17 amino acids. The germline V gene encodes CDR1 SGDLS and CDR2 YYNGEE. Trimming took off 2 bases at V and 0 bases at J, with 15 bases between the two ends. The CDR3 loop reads CASSVGRLMDSNQPQHF. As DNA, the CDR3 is TGTGCCAGCAGCGTTGGCAGGTTGATGGATAGCAATCAGCCCCAGCATTTT.

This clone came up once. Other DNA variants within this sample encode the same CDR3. CDR3 bases: TGTGCCTGGAGCGGACAGGGAAACCAGCCCCAGCATTTT. It encodes CAWSGQGNQPQHF. This rearrangement joins TRBV30 to TRBJ1-5, with 8 bases fitting TRBD1. Germline V CDR1 and CDR2: GTSNPN, SVGIG (reference sequence). The CDR3 spans 13 residues. V shed 3 bases, J shed 7 bases, and the junction held 5 bases outside the gene matches.

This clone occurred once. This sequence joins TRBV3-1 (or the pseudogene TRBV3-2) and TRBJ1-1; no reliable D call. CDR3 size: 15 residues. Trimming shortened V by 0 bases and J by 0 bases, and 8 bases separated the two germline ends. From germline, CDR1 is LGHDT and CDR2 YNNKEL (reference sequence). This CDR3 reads CASSQDIGMNTEAFF. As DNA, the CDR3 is TGTGCCAGCAGCCAAGATATCGGGATGAACACTGAAGCTTTCTTT.

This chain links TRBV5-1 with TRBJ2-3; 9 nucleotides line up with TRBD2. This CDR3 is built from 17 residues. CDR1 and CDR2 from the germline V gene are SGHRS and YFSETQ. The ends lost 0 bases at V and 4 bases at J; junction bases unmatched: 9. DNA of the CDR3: TGCGCCAGCAGCTTGGAAATTCCCGGGACTAGCCCAGATACGCAGTATTTT. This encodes CASSLEIPGTSPDTQYF. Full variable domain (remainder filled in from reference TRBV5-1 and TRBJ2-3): KAGVTQTPRYLIKTRGQQVTLSCSPISGHRSVSWYQQTPGQGLQFLFEYFSETQRNKGNFPGRFSGRQFSNSRSEMNVSTLELGDSALYLCASSLEIPGTSPDTQYFGPGTRLTVL.

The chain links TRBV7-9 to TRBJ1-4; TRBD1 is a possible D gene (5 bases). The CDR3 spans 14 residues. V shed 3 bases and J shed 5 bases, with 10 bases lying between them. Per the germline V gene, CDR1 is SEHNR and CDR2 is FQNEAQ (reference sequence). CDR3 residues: CASSFGAPNEKLFF. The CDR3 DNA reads TGTGCCAGCAGCTTTGGGGCCCCGAATGAAAAACTGTTTTTT.

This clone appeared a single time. CDR3 DNA: TGTGCCAGCAGCACGGACAGGGGCACTGAAGCTTTCTTT. It codes for CASSTDRGTEAFF. The chain is built from TRBV7-9 and TRBJ1-1; the match to TRBD1 covers 9 bases. Trimming at V came to 5 bases and at J to 4 bases, leaving 2 bases not matched to a gene. The CDR3 covers 13 residues. Germline V gene data show CDR1 as SEHNR and CDR2 as FQNEAQ (reference sequence). The whole variable domain, remainder taken from reference TRBV7-9 and TRBJ1-1, is DTGVSQNPRHKITKRGQNVTFRCDPISEHNRLYWYRQTLGQGPEFLTYFQNEAQLEKSRLLSDRFSAERPKGSFSTLEIQRTEQGDSAMYLCASSTDRGTEAFFGQGTRLTVV.

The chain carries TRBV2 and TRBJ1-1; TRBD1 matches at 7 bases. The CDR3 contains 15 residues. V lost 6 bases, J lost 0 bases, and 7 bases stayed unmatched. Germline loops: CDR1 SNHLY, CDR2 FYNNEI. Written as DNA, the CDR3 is TGTGCCAGCAGGGCGAGGGGGCAGGTGAACACTGAAGCTTTCTTT. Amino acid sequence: CASRARGQVNTEAFF. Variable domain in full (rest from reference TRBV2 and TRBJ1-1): EPEVTQTPSHQVTQMGQEVILRCVPISNHLYFYWYRQILGQKVEFLVSFYNNEISEKSEIFDDQFSVERPDGSNFTLKIRSTKLEDSAMYFCASRARGQVNTEAFFGQGTRLTVV.

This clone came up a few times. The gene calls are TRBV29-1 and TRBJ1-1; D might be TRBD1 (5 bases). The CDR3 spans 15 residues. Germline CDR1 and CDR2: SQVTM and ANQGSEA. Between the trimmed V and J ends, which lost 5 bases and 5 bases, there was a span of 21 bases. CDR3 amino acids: CSVQARTRRGTEAFF. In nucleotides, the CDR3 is TGCAGCGTTCAGGCCCGGACGCGCCGGGGGACTGAAGCTTTCTTT.

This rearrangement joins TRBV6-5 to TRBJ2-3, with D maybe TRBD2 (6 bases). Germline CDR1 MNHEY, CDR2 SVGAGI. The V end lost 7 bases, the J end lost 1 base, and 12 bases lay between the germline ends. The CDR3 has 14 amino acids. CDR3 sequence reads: CASNMRGGTDTQYF. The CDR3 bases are TGTGCCAGCAACATGCGGGGTGGCACAGATACGCAGTATTTT.

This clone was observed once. CDR3 sequence (DNA): TGTGCCAGCAGCCGACAAGGTCGCACCGGGGAGCTGTTTTTT. Its translation: CASSRQGRTGELFF. The chain has TRBV7-3 and TRBJ2-2; unclear D gene. Germline loops: CDR1 SGHTA, CDR2 FQGTGA. The CDR3 sequence is 14 residues long. Trimming pared 5 bases from V and 4 bases from J, leaving 11 bases between.

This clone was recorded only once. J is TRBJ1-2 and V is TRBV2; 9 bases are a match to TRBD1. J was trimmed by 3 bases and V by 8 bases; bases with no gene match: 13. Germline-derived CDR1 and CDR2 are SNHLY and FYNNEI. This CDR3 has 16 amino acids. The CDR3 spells CASFGLPGQGYYGYTF. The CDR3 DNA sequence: TGTGCCAGCTTCGGACTCCCGGGACAGGGATACTATGGCTACACCTTC.

CDR3 coding DNA: TGCAGTGCTAGTGGGGACAGGGGCGGCTACACCTTC. Protein sequence: CSASGDRGGYTF. V usage is TRBV20-1 and J usage is TRBJ1-2; TRBD1 agrees at 10 bases. Germline CDR1 is DFQATT and CDR2 is SNEGSKA (reference sequence). The CDR3 totals 12 residues. V was clipped by 3 bases and J by 8 bases; unmatched bases: 3.

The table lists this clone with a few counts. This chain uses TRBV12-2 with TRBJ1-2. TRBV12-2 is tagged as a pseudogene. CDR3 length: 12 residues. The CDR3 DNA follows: TGTGCAAGTCGCTCCCCCGAGAGGCTCGGCACCTTC. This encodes CASRSPERLGTF.

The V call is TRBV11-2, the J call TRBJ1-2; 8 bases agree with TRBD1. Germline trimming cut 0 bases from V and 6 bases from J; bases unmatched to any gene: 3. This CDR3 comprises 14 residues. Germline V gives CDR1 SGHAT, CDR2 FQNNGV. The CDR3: CASSLDPGGNGYTF. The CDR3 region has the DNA TGTGCCAGCAGCTTAGATCCAGGGGGCAATGGCTACACCTTC.

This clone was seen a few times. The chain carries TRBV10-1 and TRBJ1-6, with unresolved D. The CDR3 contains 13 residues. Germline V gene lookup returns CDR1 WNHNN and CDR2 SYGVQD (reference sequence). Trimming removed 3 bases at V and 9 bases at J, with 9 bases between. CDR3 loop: CASSERSGSPLHF. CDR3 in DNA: TGCGCCAGCAGTGAAAGGTCGGGTTCACCCCTCCACTTT.

The DNA of the CDR3 is TGTGCCATCGGGACAGGGACTCGGACTGAAGCTTTCTTT. Encoded protein: CAIGTGTRTEAFF. The chain is built from TRBV19 and TRBJ1-1, with TRBD1 identical over 9 bases. V was clipped by 10 bases and J by 5 bases; unmatched bases: 8. The CDR3 consists of 13 residues. CDR1 is LNHDA and CDR2 is SQIVND in the germline V gene (reference sequence).